Following are 27 T cell receptor beta chains from one sample sequenced in a study of T cell changes during pregnancy in multiple sclerosis. This table comes from immunoSEQ multiplex PCR, and its TCRdb copy is limited to in-frame clones, with some not included. The repertoire holds about 27,000 clones, 89% seen once, with roughly 15% in the top ten. The specimen was CD8+ T cells from peripheral blood mononuclear cells, collected in the second trimester of pregnancy. The receptors were sampled from a female donor with multiple sclerosis, enrolled in a pregnancy study.

The chain recombines TRBV5-1 with TRBJ1-1, with TRBD1 as a possible D gene (6 bases). Looked up from germline, CDR1 is SGHRS and CDR2 is YFSETQ. This CDR3 region has 13 residues. Trimming removed 0 bases from V and 6 bases from J, with 9 bases in between. CDR3 coding DNA: TGCGCCAGCAGCTTGGCCAGGGGCGCTGAAGCTTTCTTT. Its protein product is CASSLARGAEAFF.

This rearrangement joins TRBV11-2 to TRBJ1-2; TRBD1 matches at 8 bases. V lost 5 bases, J lost 7 bases, and 6 bases stayed unmatched. Germline V gene sequence: CDR1 SGHAT, CDR2 FQNNGV. This CDR3 has 13 amino acids. The CDR3 sequence: CASSARTGFGYTF. CDR3 nucleotide sequence: TGTGCCAGCAGCGCCAGGACAGGGTTTGGCTACACCTTC.

The rearrangement joins TRBV7-6 to TRBJ2-1; D gene unclear. Trimming stripped 5 bases from V and 0 bases from J, with 11 bases between. Germline assignment: CDR1 SGHVS and CDR2 FNYEAQ. This CDR3 has 15 residues. The CDR3: CASSRHISSYNEQFF. The DNA of the CDR3 is TGTGCCAGCAGCCGACACATTTCCTCCTACAATGAGCAGTTCTTC.

This clone appeared once. The chain links TRBV30 to TRBJ1-5; D is ambiguous. V was cut by 0 bases and J by 7 bases, with 16 bases left in between. Germline V gene sequence: CDR1 GTSNPN, CDR2 SVGIG (reference sequence). The length of the CDR3 is 15 residues. The DNA for the CDR3 is TGTGCCTGGAGTGTACAATCGTCGGGGATCCAGCCCCAGCATTTT. This translates into CAWSVQSSGIQPQHF.

The chain has TRBV9 and TRBJ2-5, with TRBD2 matching 14 bases. The ends lost 7 bases at V and 6 bases at J; junction bases unmatched: 8. Per germline, CDR1 SGDLS and CDR2 YYNGEE. CDR3 size: 15 residues. For the CDR3, the DNA is TGTGCCAGCGGCTCCGGGACTAGCGGGAGTCAGACCCAGTACTTC. Translation gives CASGSGTSGSQTQYF.

The V and J genes are TRBV27 and TRBJ2-7, with 12 bases lining up with TRBD1. The V gene end was trimmed by 3 bases and the J gene end by 3 bases; junction bases not matched to a gene: 6. The CDR3 spans 16 residues. Germline CDR1 is MNHEY and CDR2 is SMNVEV (reference sequence). In DNA form, the CDR3 reads TGTGCCAGCAGTTTCGGGACAGGGGGCTTCCTCTACGAGCAGTACTTC. It codes for CASSFGTGGFLYEQYF.

V usage is TRBV28 and J usage is TRBJ2-1; 8 bases line up with TRBD2. The CDR3 loop spans 17 amino acids. Trimming at V came to 5 bases and at J to 6 bases, leaving 15 bases not matched to a gene. Germline CDR1 is MDHEN and CDR2 is SYDVKM. In DNA, the CDR3 is TGTGCCAGCAGTGTCGGAGGGGCTAGCGGGCACGGCAATGAGCAGTTCTTC. Its protein is CASSVGGASGHGNEQFF.

The chain combines TRBV7-9 with TRBJ2-3, with TRBD2 matching 8 bases. The CDR3 contains 15 residues. J lost 7 bases, V lost 5 bases, and 11 bases had no gene match. CDR1 is SEHNR and CDR2 is FQNEAQ in the germline V gene (reference sequence). CDR3 bases: TGTGCCAGCAGCCCTCCCCGGGGGGGGGAAAATACGCAGTATTTT. Residues: CASSPPRGGENTQYF.

This clone rates as medium-sized (0.01 to 0.1%). The chain joins TRBV6-1 to TRBJ2-7, with D maybe TRBD2 (6 bases). Trimming shortened V by 2 bases and J by 4 bases, and 15 bases separated the two germline ends. The CDR3 covers 15 residues. From germline, CDR1 is MNHNS and CDR2 SASEGT. The DNA of the CDR3 is TGTGCCAGCAGTGAAATGGGGAGGCTGTGGTACGAGCAGTACTTC. Its translation: CASSEMGRLWYEQYF.

V is TRBV4-1 and J is TRBJ1-5, with D perhaps matching TRBD1 (6 bases). The germline V gene has CDR1 MGHRA and CDR2 YSYEKL. This CDR3 has 16 amino acids. The V end was cut by 0 bases, the J end by 3 bases, with 12 bases between. DNA of the CDR3: TGCGCCAGCAGCCAAGAGGAAACAGGGACCAATCAGCCCCAGCATTTT. Its protein product is CASSQEETGTNQPQHF.

J is TRBJ2-5 and V is TRBV27; 8 bases align to TRBD2. CDR1 and CDR2 from the germline V gene are MNHEY and SMNVEV (reference sequence). The V and J ends lost 1 base and 5 bases, in that order; junction bases with no gene match: 6. This CDR3 region has 15 residues. The CDR3 DNA reads TGTGCCAGCAGTTTATTGGCGGGAGGAGGTGAGACCCAGTACTTC. Protein product: CASSLLAGGGETQYF.

V is TRBV6-5 and J is TRBJ2-7, with TRBD1 matching over 8 bases. The CDR3 is made up of 13 amino acids. Germline CDR1 reads MNHEY; CDR2 reads SVGAGI. V shed 6 bases and J 7 bases; nucleotides not matched to a gene: 8. CDR3 residues: CASSYGQGREQYF. CDR3 bases: TGTGCCAGCAGCTACGGACAGGGCAGAGAGCAGTACTTC.

The chain has TRBV7-9 and TRBJ2-7, with D uncertain. The CDR3 is 14 amino acids. The V gene lost 5 bases and the J gene lost 0 bases, with 11 bases spanning the gap. Germline CDR1 is SEHNR and CDR2 is FQNEAQ (reference sequence). DNA for the CDR3: TGTGCCAGCAGCCAAATTGGGCCCTCCTACGAGCAGTACTTC. Its protein product is CASSQIGPSYEQYF.

The rearrangement uses TRBV2 and TRBJ1-1, with D perhaps TRBD1 (6 bases). The CDR3 runs 10 residues. Trimming removed 8 bases from V and 6 bases from J, with 7 bases in between. CDR1 SNHLY and CDR2 FYNNEI come from the germline V gene. This CDR3 reads CASGGSEAFF. The CDR3 bases are TGTGCCAGCGGGGGCTCTGAAGCTTTCTTT.

CDR3 residues: CASSYSTGTGNYEQYF. In DNA, the CDR3 is TGTGCCAGCAGTTACTCTACCGGGACAGGGAACTACGAGCAGTACTTC. V usage is TRBV6-5 and J usage is TRBJ2-7; 9 bases map to TRBD1. This CDR3 spans 16 amino acids. V lost 0 bases to trimming and J lost 3 bases; unmatched junction nucleotides: 6. Germline CDR1 and CDR2: MNHEY and SVGAGI.

This clone was counted only a few times. V is TRBV14 and J is TRBJ2-3, with TRBD1 matching 9 bases. V was pared by 4 bases and J by 5 bases, with 10 bases of the junction left unmatched. The CDR3 covers 16 residues. In germline, CDR1 is SGHDN, CDR2 FVKESK. In nucleotides, the CDR3 is TGTGCCAGCAGCCTCTATCCGGGACAGGGATTAGATACGCAGTATTTT. It encodes CASSLYPGQGLDTQYF.

By its share, this clone is medium-sized. This chain links TRBV9 with TRBJ2-2, with a weak D call TRBD1 (6 bases). Trimming took off 4 bases at V and 0 bases at J, with 13 bases between the two ends. There are 16 residues in the CDR3. From germline, CDR1 is SGDLS and CDR2 YYNGEE. The CDR3 DNA reads as TGTGCCAGCAGCCCCGGGACACTCTCGAACACCGGGGAGCTGTTTTTT. Translation gives CASSPGTLSNTGELFF.

The CDR3 DNA reads as TGTGCCAGCAGCTACACCCAGGACGAGCAGTACTTC. This sequence encodes CASSYTQDEQYF. The chain recombines TRBV16 with TRBJ2-7, with no clear D. Trimming removed 5 bases at V and 5 bases at J, with 10 bases between. Looked up from germline, CDR1 is KGHSY and CDR2 is FQNENV. The CDR3 totals 12 residues.

The CDR3 bases are TGTGCCAGCAGCTTAGCGGGAGGGCCAGACGATGAGCAGTTCTTC. Translated: CASSLAGGPDDEQFF. J is TRBJ2-1 and V is TRBV7-9, with 7 bases lining up with TRBD2. J was trimmed by 8 bases and V by 0 bases; bases with no gene match: 7. The CDR3 is made up of 15 amino acids. CDR1 SEHNR and CDR2 FQNEAQ come from the germline V gene (reference sequence).

The chain recombines TRBV19 with TRBJ2-7, with D tentatively TRBD1 (6 bases). Germline CDR1 is LNHDA and CDR2 is SQIVND (reference sequence). The CDR3 runs to 12 residues. Trimming shortened V by 4 bases and J by 6 bases, and 10 bases separated the two germline ends. As DNA, the CDR3 is TGTGCCAGTAGTAGCCAGGGGTCCGAGCAGTACTTC. Protein: CASSSQGSEQYF.

This clone was detected ten times or more. The chain employs TRBV11-2 and TRBJ1-1, with 7 bases that match TRBD1. This CDR3 has 14 amino acids. Germline V gene data show CDR1 as SGHAT and CDR2 as FQNNGV. With V trimmed by 5 bases and J by 7 bases, 10 bases remained unmatched. CDR3 in amino acids: CASSAAQGEVEAFF. Here the CDR3 DNA reads TGTGCCAGCAGCGCCGCCCAGGGGGAAGTTGAAGCTTTCTTT.

V and J are TRBV11-3 and TRBJ2-2; 11 bases map to TRBD2. The trim removed 5 bases at V and 7 bases at J, leaving 21 bases unmatched. Germline CDR1 and CDR2: SGHNT and YENEEA. The CDR3 is 20 residues long. This CDR3 reads CASSPGTSGKNLHEGGELFF. The CDR3 nucleotides read TGTGCCAGCAGCCCAGGGACTAGCGGAAAAAATCTCCACGAGGGCGGGGAGCTGTTTTTT.

CDR3 in amino acids: CASSLGASTDTQYF. CDR3 coding DNA: TGTGCCAGCAGTTTAGGGGCTAGCACAGATACGCAGTATTTT. This chain links TRBV28 with TRBJ2-3; the D gene is possibly TRBD1 (5 bases). Trimming cost V 2 bases and J 0 bases, with 6 bases left between them. The length of the CDR3 is 14 residues. Per germline, CDR1 MDHEN and CDR2 SYDVKM.

The chain joins TRBV2 to TRBJ1-1, with D possibly being TRBD1 (5 bases). Germline assignment: CDR1 SNHLY and CDR2 FYNNEI. Trimming shortened V by 3 bases and J by 2 bases, and 10 bases separated the two germline ends. The CDR3 runs to 14 residues. In DNA form, the CDR3 reads TGTGCCAGCAGTGACCTGACAGTTAACACTGAAGCTTTCTTT. The encoded protein is CASSDLTVNTEAFF.

The rearrangement links TRBV4-2 to TRBJ1-1; D unresolved. CDR3 size: 14 residues. The germline V gene has CDR1 LGHNA and CDR2 YNFKEQ. The V end lost 3 bases, the J end lost 3 bases, and 11 bases lay between the germline ends. The chain's CDR3 is CASSQEWRDTEAFF. The DNA for the CDR3 is TGTGCCAGCAGCCAGGAATGGAGAGACACTGAAGCTTTCTTT.

J is TRBJ1-1 and V is TRBV19; a possible D gene is TRBD1 (6 bases). Deletions cut 3 bases from V and 2 bases from J, with 22 bases between. CDR3 size: 18 residues. Germline V gives CDR1 LNHDA, CDR2 SQIVND (reference sequence). As DNA, the CDR3 is TGTGCCAGTAGTATCCCCATGAGGGGGGGCAAGGTAAACACTGAAGCTTTCTTT. Its protein is CASSIPMRGGKVNTEAFF.

The V and J genes are TRBV28 and TRBJ1-1; 8 bases agree with TRBD1. V was pared by 6 bases and J by 4 bases, with 4 bases of the junction left unmatched. The CDR3 contains 13 residues. CDR1 is MDHEN, CDR2 SYDVKM, per germline. CDR3 DNA: TGTGCCAGCAGGTCAGGGGGCGCCACTGAAGCTTTCTTT. This translates into CASRSGGATEAFF.